This is a list of T cell receptor beta chains from one sample in a study of CD8+ T cells in alopecia areata. Some clones are missing from TCRdb's copy, which holds only in-frame ones; the method was immunoSEQ multiplex PCR. The top ten hold 35% to 40% of the sample, which has 140,000 to 150,000 clones, roughly 60% seen once. Source material: CD8+ T cells sorted from blood. The receptors here all came from a human donor in good health. Both conserved end residues are part of each CDR3. Fields, in order: CDR3 length, V gene, J gene, D gene, CDR3 protein. A D gene is named only where the DNA matches it firmly.

16,TRBV7-9,TRBJ2-1,TRBD2,CASSLVGLAGFNEQFF
16,TRBV23-1,TRBJ2-7,TRBD2,CASSQFPTSGSYEQYF
9,TRBV18,TRBJ2-1,.,CASSPRQFF
13,TRBV11-2,TRBJ1-2,.,CASSWTANYGYTF
13,TRBV27,TRBJ1-5,TRBD1,CASSPTGNQPQHF
15,TRBV19,TRBJ1-2,.,CASTIPGSTGYGYTF
13,TRBV29-1,TRBJ1-2,TRBD1,CSVAGTEGYGYTF
15,TRBV29-1,TRBJ1-3,.,CSVEDIASSGNTIYF
13,TRBV11-2,TRBJ2-7,.,CASSFGSSYEQYF
14,TRBV6-1,TRBJ1-2,.,CASSEAVQVYGYTF
13,TRBV9,TRBJ2-5,.,CASSVDAVETQYF
13,TRBV29-1,TRBJ2-2,TRBD1,CSVGTTGVRELFF
14,TRBV5-1,TRBJ1-2,TRBD1,CASSLERGLLGYTF
15,TRBV25-1,TRBJ1-2,.,CASSVSAMGSYGYTF
17,TRBV4-2,TRBJ2-1,.,CASSLTETAFSYNEQFF
13,TRBV13,TRBJ2-3,.,CASSSYKGDTQYF
18,TRBV29-1,TRBJ1-2,TRBD1,CSVEDRLDRDPANYGYTF
14,TRBV29-1,TRBJ1-3,.,CSVARRAVGNTIYF
14,TRBV11-2,TRBJ2-7,TRBD1,CASSLGGQVDEQYF
12,TRBV11-2,TRBJ2-1,.,CASSLVWNEQFF
17,TRBV27,TRBJ2-3,TRBD2,CASSFHGLAGETDTQYF
12,TRBV27,TRBJ1-5,.,CASSSAGQPQHF
17,TRBV29-1,TRBJ2-1,.,CSVEESLAYSSYNEQFF
15,TRBV28,TRBJ2-5,TRBD1,CASSPLGQGQETQYF